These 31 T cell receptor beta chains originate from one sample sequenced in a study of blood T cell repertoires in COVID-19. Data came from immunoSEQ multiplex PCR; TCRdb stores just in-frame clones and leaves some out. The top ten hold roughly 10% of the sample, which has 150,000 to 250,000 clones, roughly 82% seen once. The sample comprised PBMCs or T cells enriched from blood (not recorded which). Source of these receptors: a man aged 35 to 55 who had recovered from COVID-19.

The DNA of the CDR3 is TGTGCCAGCAGCTTAGATCAAGGCGGGAGTATGGTAACGGGTGAGCAGTTCTTC. This encodes CASSLDQGGSMVTGEQFF. The rearrangement uses TRBV11-3 and TRBJ2-1; 7 positions match TRBD2. CDR3 length: 18 amino acids. V lost 0 bases to trimming and J lost 9 bases; unmatched junction nucleotides: 17. The germline V gene has CDR1 SGHNT and CDR2 YENEEA.

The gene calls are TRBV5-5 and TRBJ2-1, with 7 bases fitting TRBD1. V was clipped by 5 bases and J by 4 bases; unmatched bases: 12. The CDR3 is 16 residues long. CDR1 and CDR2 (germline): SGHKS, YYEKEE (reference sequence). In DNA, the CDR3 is TGTGCCAGCAGGGCCCGAATGGACAGGACTTACAATGAGCAGTTCTTC. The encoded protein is CASRARMDRTYNEQFF.

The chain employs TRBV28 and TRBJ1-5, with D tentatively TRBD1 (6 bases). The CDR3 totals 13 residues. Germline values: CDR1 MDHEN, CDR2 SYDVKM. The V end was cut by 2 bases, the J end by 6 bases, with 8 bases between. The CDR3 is CASSLQGFQPQHF. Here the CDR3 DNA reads TGTGCCAGCAGTTTACAGGGGTTTCAGCCCCAGCATTTT.

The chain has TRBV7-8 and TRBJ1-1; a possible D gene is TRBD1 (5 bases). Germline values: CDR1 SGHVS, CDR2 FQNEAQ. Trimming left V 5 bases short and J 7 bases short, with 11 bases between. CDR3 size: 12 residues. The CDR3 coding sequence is TGTGCCAGCAGCCCCGCAGGGTATGAAGCTTTCTTT. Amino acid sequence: CASSPAGYEAFF.

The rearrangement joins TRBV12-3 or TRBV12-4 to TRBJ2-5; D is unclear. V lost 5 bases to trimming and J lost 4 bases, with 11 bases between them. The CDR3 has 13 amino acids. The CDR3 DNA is TGTGCCAGCAGTCCCGCGTTCCGAGAGACCCAGTACTTC. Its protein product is CASSPAFRETQYF.

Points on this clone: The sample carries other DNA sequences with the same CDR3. The CDR3 nucleotides read TGCAGCGTAGAGTCAGGGGACAATCAGCCCCAGCATTTT. The encoded protein is CSVESGDNQPQHF. This chain links TRBV29-1 with TRBJ1-5; possibly TRBD1 for D (6 bases). The germline V and J ends were trimmed by 6 bases and 3 bases, with 12 bases remaining between them. The CDR3 totals 13 residues. Germline loops: CDR1 SQVTM, CDR2 ANQGSEA. The full variable domain, its missing parts supplied by reference TRBV29-1 and TRBJ1-5, is SAVISQKPSRDICQRGTSLTIQCQVDSQVTMMFWYRQQPGQSLTLIATANQGSEATYESGFVIDKFPISRPNLTFSTLTVSNMSPEDSSIYLCSVESGDNQPQHFGDGTRLSIL.

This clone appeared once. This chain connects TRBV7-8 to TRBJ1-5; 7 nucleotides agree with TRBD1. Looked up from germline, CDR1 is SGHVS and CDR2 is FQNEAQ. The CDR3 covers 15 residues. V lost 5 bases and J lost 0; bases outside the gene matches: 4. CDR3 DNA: TGTGCCAGCAGCCCGGACAGGCATAGCAATCAGCCCCAGCATTTT. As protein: CASSPDRHSNQPQHF.

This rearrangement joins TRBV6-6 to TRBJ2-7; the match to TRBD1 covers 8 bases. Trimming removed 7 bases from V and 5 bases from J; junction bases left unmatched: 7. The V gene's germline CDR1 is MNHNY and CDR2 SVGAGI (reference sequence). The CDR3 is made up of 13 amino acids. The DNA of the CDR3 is TGTGCCAGCAACCCGGACAGGGCCCACGAGCAGTACTTC. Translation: CASNPDRAHEQYF.

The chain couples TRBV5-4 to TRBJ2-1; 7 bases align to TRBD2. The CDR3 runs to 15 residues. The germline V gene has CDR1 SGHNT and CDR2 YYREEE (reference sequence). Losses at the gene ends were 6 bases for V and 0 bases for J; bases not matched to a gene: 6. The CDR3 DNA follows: TGTGCCAGCATCGGCCAGCGGGGCTCCTACAATGAGCAGTTCTTC. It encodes CASIGQRGSYNEQFF.

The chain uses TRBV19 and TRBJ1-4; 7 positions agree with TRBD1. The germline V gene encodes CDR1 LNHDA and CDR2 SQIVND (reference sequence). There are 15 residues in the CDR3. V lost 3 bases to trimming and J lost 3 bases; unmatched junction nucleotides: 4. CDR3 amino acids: CASSIDRESNEKLFF. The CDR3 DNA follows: TGTGCCAGTAGTATTGACAGGGAATCTAATGAAAAACTGTTTTTT.

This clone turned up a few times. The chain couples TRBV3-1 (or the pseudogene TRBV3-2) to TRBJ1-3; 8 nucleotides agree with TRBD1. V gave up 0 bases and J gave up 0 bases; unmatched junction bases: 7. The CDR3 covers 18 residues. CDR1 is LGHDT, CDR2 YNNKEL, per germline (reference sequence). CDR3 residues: CASSQDQRGTGSGNTIYF. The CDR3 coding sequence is TGTGCCAGCAGCCAAGATCAAAGAGGGACAGGCTCTGGAAACACCATATATTTT.

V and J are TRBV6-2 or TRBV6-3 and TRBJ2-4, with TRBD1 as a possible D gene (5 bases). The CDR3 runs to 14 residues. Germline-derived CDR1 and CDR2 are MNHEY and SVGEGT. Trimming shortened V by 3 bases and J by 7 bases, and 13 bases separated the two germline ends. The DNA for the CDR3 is TGTGCCAGCAGTTATGGTGCAGGGATGAACATTCAGTACTTC. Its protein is CASSYGAGMNIQYF.

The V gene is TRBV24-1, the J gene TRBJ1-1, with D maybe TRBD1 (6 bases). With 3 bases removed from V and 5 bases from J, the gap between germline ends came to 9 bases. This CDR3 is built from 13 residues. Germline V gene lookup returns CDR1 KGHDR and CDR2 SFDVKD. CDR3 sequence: CATSDTTGTEAFF. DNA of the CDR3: TGTGCCACCAGTGATACGACAGGTACTGAAGCTTTCTTT.

Written as DNA, the CDR3 is TGTGCCAGCAGCGTAGGGGTAGCGCCTATCCTCGAGACCCAGTACTTC. It yields the protein CASSVGVAPILETQYF. The chain recombines TRBV9 with TRBJ2-5, with D perhaps TRBD2 (5 bases). Germline assignment: CDR1 SGDLS and CDR2 YYNGEE. This CDR3 spans 16 amino acids. V was cut by 0 bases and J by 5 bases, with 17 bases left in between. Full variable domain (rest looked up from reference TRBV9 and TRBJ2-5): DSGVTQTPKHLITATGQRVTLRCSPRSGDLSVYWYQQSLDQGLQFLIQYYNGEERAKGNILERFSAQQFPDLHSELNLSSLELGDSALYFCASSVGVAPILETQYFGPGTRLLVL.

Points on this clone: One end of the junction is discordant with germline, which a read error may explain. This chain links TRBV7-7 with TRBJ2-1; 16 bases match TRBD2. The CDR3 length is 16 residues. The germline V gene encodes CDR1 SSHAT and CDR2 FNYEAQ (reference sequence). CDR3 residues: CASSLGLAGGRVEQFF. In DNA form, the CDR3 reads TGTGCTAGCAGCCTGGGACTAGCGGGAGGGCGGGTTGAGCAGTTCTTC.

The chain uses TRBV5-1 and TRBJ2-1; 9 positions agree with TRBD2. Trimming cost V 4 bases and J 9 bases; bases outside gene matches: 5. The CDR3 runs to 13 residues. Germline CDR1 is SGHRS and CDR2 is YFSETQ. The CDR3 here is CASSVAGVGEQFF. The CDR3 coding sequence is TGCGCCAGCAGCGTAGCGGGAGTGGGTGAGCAGTTCTTC.

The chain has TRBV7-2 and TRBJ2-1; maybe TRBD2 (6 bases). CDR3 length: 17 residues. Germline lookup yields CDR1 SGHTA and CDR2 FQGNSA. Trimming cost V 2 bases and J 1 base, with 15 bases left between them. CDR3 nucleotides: TGTGCCAGCAGCTTAAGGCCAGGGAGGATTTCCTACAATGAGCAGTTCTTC. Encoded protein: CASSLRPGRISYNEQFF.

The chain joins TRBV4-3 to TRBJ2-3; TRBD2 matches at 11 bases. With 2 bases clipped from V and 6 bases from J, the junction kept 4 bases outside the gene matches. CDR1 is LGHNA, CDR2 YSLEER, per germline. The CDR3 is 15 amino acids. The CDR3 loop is CASSQRTSGRDTQYF. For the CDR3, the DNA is TGCGCCAGCAGCCAACGGACTAGCGGGCGCGATACGCAGTATTTT.

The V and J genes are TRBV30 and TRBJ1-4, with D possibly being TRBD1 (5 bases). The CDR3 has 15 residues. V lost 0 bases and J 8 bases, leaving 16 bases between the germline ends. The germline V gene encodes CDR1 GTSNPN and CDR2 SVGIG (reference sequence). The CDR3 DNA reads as TGTGCCTGGAGTGTACATTGGGGGGATGGGGAAAAACTGTTTTTT. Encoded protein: CAWSVHWGDGEKLFF. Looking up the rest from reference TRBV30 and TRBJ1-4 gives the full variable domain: SQTIHQWPATLVQPVGSPLSLECTVEGTSNPNLYWYRQAAGRGLQLLFYSVGIGQISSEVPQNLSASRPQDRQFILSSKKLLLSDSGFYLCAWSVHWGDGEKLFFGSGTQLSVL.

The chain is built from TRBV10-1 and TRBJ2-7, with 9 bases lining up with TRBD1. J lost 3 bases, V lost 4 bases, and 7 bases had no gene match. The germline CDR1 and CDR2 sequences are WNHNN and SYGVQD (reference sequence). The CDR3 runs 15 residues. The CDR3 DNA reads TGCGCCAGCAGTGCCACGACAGGGGGGTACTACGAGCAGTACTTC. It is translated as CASSATTGGYYEQYF.

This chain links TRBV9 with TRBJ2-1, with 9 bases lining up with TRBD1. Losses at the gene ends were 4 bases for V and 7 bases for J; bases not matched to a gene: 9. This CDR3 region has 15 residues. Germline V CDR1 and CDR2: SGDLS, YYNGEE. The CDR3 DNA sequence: TGTGCCAGCAGCCTCGGACAGGGGTTTAAAAATGAGCAGTTCTTC. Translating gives CASSLGQGFKNEQFF.

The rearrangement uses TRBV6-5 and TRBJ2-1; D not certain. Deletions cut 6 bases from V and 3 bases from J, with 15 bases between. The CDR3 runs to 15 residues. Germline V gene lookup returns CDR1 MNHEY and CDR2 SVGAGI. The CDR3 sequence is CASRWVGGVYNEQFF. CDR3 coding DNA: TGTGCCAGCAGGTGGGTAGGCGGAGTCTACAATGAGCAGTTCTTC.

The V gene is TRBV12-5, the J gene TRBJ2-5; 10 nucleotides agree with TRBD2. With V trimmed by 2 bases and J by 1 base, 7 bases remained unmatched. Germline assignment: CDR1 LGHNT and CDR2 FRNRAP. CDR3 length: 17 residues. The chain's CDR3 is CASGLHLGLAVQETQYF. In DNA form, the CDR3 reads TGTGCTAGTGGTTTGCACCTCGGACTAGCGGTCCAAGAGACCCAGTACTTC.

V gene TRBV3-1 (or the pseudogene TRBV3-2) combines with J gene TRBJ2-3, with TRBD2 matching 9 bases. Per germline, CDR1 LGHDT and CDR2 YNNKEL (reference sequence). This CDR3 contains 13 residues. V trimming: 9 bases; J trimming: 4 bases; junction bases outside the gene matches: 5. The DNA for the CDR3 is TGTGCCAGTAGCGGGAGTGGGGCAGATACGCAGTATTTT. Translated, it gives CASSGSGADTQYF.

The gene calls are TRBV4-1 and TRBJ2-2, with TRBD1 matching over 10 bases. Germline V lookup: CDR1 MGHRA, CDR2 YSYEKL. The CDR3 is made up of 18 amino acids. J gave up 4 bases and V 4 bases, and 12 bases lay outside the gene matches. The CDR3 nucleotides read TGCGCCAGCAGCCCGACCCGACAGGGGGCCGTCAGCACCGGGGAGCTGTTTTTT. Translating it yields CASSPTRQGAVSTGELFF.

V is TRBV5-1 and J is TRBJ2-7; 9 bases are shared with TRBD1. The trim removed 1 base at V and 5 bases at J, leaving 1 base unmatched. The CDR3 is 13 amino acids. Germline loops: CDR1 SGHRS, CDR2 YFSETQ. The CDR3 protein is CASSLRTGDEQYF. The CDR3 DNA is TGCGCCAGCAGCTTGCGGACAGGGGACGAGCAGTACTTC.

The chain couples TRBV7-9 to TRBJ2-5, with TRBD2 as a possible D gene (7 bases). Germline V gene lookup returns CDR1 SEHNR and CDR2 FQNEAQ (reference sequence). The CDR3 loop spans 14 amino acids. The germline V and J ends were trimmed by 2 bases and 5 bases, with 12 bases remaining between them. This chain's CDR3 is CASSLIEGGETQYF. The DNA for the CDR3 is TGTGCCAGCAGCTTAATCGAGGGGGGGGAGACCCAGTACTTC.

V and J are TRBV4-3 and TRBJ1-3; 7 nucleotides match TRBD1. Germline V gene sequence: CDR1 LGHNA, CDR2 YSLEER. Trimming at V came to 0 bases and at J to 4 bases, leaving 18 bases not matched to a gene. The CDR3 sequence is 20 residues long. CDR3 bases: TGCGCCAGCAGCCAAGATCGATTCTCCCGCAAGAACAGGGGAGGAAACACCATATATTTT. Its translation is CASSQDRFSRKNRGGNTIYF.

CDR3 DNA: TGTGCCTGGAGTCGAGGACAGAGTAATTCACCCCTCCACTTT. Amino acids: CAWSRGQSNSPLHF. This chain links TRBV30 with TRBJ1-6, with a weak D call TRBD1 (6 bases). V was trimmed by 2 bases and J by 6 bases, leaving 11 bases between them. This CDR3 has 14 amino acids. Germline V gives CDR1 GTSNPN, CDR2 SVGIG (reference sequence).

Here the CDR3 DNA reads TGCGCCAGCAGCTGGGGGACAGAAGATTCTGGGGCCAACGTCCTGACTTTC. This encodes CASSWGTEDSGANVLTF. This chain connects TRBV5-1 to TRBJ2-6, with 7 positions matching TRBD1. Trimming removed 3 bases from V and 1 base from J; junction bases left unmatched: 7. Germline loops: CDR1 SGHRS, CDR2 YFSETQ. This CDR3 has 17 amino acids.

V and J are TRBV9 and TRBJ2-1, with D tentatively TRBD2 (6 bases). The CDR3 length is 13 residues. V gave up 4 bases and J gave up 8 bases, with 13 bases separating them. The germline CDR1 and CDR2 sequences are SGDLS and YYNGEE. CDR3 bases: TGTGCCAGCAGCCCCAACGGGGGTTATGAGCAGTTCTTC. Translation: CASSPNGGYEQFF.